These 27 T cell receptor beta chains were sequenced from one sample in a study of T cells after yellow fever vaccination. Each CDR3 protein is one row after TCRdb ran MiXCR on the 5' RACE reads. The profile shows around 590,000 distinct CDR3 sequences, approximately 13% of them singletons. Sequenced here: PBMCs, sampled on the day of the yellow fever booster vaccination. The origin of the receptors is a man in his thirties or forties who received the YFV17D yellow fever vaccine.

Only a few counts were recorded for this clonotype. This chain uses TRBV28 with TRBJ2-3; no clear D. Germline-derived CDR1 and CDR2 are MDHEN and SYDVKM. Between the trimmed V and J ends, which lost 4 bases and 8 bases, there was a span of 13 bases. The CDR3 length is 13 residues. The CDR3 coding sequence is TGTGCCAGCAGTTCCGAAGTTCCTGCTACGCAGTATTTT. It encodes CASSSEVPATQYF.

The CDR3 protein is CSAGAGHTTDTQYF. The CDR3 region has the DNA TGCAGTGCTGGCGCGGGACACACCACAGATACGCAGTATTTT. The genes are TRBV20-1 and TRBJ2-3; D may correspond to TRBD1 or TRBD2 (6 bases each). The V end was cut by 5 bases, the J end by 2 bases, with 14 bases between. In germline, CDR1 is DFQATT, CDR2 SNEGSKA (reference sequence). The CDR3 is 14 residues long.

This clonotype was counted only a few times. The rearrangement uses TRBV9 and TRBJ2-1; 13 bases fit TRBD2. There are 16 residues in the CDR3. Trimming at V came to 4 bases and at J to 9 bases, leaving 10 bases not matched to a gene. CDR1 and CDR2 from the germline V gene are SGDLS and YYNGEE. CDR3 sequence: CASSPRTSGSMGEQFF. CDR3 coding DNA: TGTGCCAGCAGCCCCCGGACTAGCGGGAGTATGGGTGAGCAGTTCTTC. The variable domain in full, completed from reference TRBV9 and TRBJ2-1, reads DSGVTQTPKHLITATGQRVTLRCSPRSGDLSVYWYQQSLDQGLQFLIQYYNGEERAKGNILERFSAQQFPDLHSELNLSSLELGDSALYFCASSPRTSGSMGEQFFGPGTRLTVL.

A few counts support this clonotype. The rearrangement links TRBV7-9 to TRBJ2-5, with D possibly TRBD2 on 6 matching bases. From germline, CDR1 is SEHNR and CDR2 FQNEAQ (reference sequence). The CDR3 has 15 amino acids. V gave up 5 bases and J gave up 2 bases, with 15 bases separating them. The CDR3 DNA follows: TGTGCCAGCAGCGCCAGCGGGTTACTTCAAGAGACCCAGTACTTC. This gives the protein CASSASGLLQETQYF.

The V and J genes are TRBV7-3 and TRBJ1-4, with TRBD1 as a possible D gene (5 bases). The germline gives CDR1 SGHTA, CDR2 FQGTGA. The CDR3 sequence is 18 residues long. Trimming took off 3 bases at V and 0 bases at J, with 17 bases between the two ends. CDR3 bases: TGTGCCAGCAGCTTCCCGCCGTCGCGGGGGGCAACTAATGAAAAACTGTTTTTT. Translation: CASSFPPSRGATNEKLFF.

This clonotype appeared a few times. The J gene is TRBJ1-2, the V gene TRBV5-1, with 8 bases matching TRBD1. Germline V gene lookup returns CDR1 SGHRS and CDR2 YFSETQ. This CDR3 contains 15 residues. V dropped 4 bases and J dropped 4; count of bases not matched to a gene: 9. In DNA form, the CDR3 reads TGCGCCAGCAGCCTGGCAGGACAGGGCGCCTATGGCTACACCTTC. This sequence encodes CASSLAGQGAYGYTF.

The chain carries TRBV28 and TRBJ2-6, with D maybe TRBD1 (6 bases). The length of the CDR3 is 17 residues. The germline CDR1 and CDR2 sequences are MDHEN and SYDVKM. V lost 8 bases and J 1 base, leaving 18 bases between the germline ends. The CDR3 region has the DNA TGTGCCAGCTCCGGCGCTCCAGGGGCGTCTGGGGCCAACGTCCTGACTTTC. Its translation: CASSGAPGASGANVLTF.

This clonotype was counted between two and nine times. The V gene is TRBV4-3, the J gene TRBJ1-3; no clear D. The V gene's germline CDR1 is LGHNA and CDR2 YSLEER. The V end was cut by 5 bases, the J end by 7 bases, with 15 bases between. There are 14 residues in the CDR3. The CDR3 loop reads CASSYDRDWNTIYF. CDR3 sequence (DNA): TGCGCCAGCAGCTACGACCGTGATTGGAACACCATATATTTT.

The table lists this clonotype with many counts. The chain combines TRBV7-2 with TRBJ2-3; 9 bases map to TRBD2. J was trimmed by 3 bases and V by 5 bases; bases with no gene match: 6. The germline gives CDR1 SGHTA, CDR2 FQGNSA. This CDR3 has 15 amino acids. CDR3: CASSRREGGTDTQYF. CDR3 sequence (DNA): TGTGCCAGCAGCAGGCGGGAGGGCGGGACAGATACGCAGTATTTT.

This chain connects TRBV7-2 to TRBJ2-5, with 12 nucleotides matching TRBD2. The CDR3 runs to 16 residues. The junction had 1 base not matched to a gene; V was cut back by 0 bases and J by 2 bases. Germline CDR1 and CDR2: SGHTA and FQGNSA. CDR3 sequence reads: CASSLATSGRQETQYF. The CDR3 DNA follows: TGTGCCAGCAGCTTAGCTACTAGCGGGAGGCAAGAGACCCAGTACTTC.

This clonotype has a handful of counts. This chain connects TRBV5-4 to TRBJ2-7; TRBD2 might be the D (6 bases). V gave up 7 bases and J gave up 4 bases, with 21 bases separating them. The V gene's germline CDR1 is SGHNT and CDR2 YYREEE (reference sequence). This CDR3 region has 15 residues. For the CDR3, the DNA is TGTGCCAGCTGCCCGGCGGGGCCAGGTCGGTACGAGCAGTACTTC. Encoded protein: CASCPAGPGRYEQYF. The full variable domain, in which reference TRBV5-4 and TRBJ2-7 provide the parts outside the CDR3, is ETGVTQSPTHLIKTRGQQVTLRCSSQSGHNTVSWYQQALGQGPQFIFQYYREEENGRGNFPPRFSGLQFPNYSSELNVNALELDDSALYLCASCPAGPGRYEQYFGPGTRLTVT.

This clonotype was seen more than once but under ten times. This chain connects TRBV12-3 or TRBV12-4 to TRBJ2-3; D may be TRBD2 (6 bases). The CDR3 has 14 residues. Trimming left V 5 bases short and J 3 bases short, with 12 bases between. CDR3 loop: CASSLGLATDTQYF. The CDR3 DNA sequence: TGTGCCAGCAGTCTAGGGCTAGCGACAGATACGCAGTATTTT.

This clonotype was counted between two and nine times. As DNA, the CDR3 is TGCAGTGCGCGTACCTCGGCGGGGGAGACCCAGTACTTC. Translation gives CSARTSAGETQYF. This sequence joins TRBV20-1 and TRBJ2-5; D possibly corresponds to TRBD2 (6 bases). CDR3 length: 13 residues. CDR1 DFQATT and CDR2 SNEGSKA come from the germline V gene (reference sequence). The V and J ends lost 6 bases and 5 bases respectively, with 16 bases between them.

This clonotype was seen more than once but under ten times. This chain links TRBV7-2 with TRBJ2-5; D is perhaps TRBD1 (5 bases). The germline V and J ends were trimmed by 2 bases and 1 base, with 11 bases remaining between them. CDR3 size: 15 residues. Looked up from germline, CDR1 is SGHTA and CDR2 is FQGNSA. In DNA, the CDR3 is TGTGCCAGCAGCTTATCTGGGGCCTTCCAAGAGACCCAGTACTTC. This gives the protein CASSLSGAFQETQYF.

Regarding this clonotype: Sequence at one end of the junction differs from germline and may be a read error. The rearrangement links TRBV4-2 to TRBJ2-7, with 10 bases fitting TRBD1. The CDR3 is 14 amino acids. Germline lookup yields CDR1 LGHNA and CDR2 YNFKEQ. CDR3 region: CASSLGTGAPPPRF. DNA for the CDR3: TGTGCCAGCAGCCTTGGGACAGGGGCCCCCCCCCCACGATTC.

The CDR3 here is CASSTRLAAYNEQFF. CDR3 DNA sequence: TGTGCCAGCAGCACCCGACTAGCGGCCTACAATGAGCAGTTCTTC. The chain recombines TRBV3-1 with TRBJ2-1, with TRBD2 identical over 9 bases. The CDR3 extends over 15 amino acids. The V gene end was trimmed by 5 bases and the J gene end by 2 bases; junction bases not matched to a gene: 4. Germline CDR1 reads LGHDT; CDR2 reads YNNKEL (reference sequence).

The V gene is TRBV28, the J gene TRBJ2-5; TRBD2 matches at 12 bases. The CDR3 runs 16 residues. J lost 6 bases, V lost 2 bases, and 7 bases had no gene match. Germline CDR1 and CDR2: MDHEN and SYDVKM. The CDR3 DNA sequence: TGTGCCAGCAGTTTAGGGGCTAGCGGGAGGGGGAAGACCCAGTACTTC. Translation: CASSLGASGRGKTQYF.

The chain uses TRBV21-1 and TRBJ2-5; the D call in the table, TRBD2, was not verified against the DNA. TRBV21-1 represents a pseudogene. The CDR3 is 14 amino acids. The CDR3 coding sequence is TGTGCCAGCACGGGGTCGGGACTAGAAGAGACCCAGTACTTC. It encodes CASTGSGLEETQYF.

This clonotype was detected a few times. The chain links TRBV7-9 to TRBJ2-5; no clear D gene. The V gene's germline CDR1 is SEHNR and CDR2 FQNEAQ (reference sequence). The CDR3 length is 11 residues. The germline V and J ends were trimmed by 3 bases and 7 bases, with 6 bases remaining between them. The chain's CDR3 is CASSFRATQYF. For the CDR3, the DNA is TGTGCCAGCAGCTTTCGGGCGACCCAGTACTTC.

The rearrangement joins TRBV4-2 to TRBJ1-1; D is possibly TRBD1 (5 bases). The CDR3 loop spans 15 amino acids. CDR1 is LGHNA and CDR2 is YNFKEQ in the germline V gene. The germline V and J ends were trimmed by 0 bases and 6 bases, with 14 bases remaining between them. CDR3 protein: CASSQDIRGMAEAFF. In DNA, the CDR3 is TGTGCCAGCAGCCAAGATATAAGGGGTATGGCTGAAGCTTTCTTT.

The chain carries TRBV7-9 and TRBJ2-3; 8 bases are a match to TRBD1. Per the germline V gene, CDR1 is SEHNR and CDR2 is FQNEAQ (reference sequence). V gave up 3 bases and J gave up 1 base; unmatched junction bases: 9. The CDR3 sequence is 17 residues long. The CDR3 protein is CASSLRGPGQGTDTQYF. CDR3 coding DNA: TGTGCCAGCAGCTTGAGGGGCCCGGGACAGGGCACAGATACGCAGTATTTT.

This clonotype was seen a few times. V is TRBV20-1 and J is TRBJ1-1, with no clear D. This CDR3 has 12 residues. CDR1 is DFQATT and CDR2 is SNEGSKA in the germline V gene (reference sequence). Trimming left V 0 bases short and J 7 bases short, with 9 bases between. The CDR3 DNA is TGCAGTGCTAGAGATAGCCCCCGTGAAGCTTTCTTT. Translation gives CSARDSPREAFF.

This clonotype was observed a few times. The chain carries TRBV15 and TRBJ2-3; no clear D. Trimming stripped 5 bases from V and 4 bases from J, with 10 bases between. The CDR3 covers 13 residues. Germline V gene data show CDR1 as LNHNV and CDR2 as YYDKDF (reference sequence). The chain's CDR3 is CATSPLRADTQYF. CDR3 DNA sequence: TGTGCCACCAGCCCCCTGAGAGCAGATACGCAGTATTTT.

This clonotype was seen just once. The CDR3 DNA is TGTGCCAGCGTGGGCCTGTCGTTCTACGAGCAGTACTTC. This codes for CASVGLSFYEQYF. The rearrangement links TRBV28 to TRBJ2-7; D unclear. V lost 8 bases and J lost 3, with 14 bases in between. From germline, CDR1 is MDHEN and CDR2 SYDVKM. CDR3 size: 13 residues.

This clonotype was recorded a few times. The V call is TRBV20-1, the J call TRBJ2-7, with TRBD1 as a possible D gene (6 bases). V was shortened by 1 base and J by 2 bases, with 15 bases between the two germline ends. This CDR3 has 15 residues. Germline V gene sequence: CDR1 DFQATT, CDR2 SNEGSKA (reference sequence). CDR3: CSARATGKMAYEQYF. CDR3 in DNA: TGCAGTGCTAGAGCCACAGGGAAAATGGCCTACGAGCAGTACTTC.

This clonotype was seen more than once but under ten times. CDR3 sequence (DNA): TGCGCCAGCAGCTGGAGTCCGGGTCCCGACCCGATTTACAATGAGCAGTTCTTC. This encodes CASSWSPGPDPIYNEQFF. The chain joins TRBV5-1 to TRBJ2-1; D not certain. V was cut by 3 bases and J by 4 bases, with 23 bases left in between. From germline, CDR1 is SGHRS and CDR2 YFSETQ. The CDR3 runs 18 residues.

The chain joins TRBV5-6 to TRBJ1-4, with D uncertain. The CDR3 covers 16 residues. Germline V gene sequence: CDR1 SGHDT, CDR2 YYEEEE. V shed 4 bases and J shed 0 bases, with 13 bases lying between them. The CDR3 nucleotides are TGTGCCAGCAGCCGGAGTCGGACCGCAACTAATGAAAAACTGTTTTTT. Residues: CASSRSRTATNEKLFF.